Listed here are 20 T cell receptor beta chains from one sample, sequenced in a study of T-cell reconstitution after alpha-beta-depleted transplantation in children. TCRbeta library preparation incorporated unique molecular identifiers. TCRdb reprocessed the PCR reads via MiXCR and lists one record per CDR3 protein. The table has roughly 89,000 distinct CDR3 sequences, 12% seen once. The specimen was PBMCs from the stem cell graft donor, collected from the stem cell graft. The receptors shown here come from a human donor who donated a stem cell graft to a child with inherited bone marrow failure.

This clonotype was detected ten times or more. This chain links TRBV12-3 or TRBV12-4 with TRBJ2-2; 11 nucleotides align to TRBD1. V shed 4 bases, J shed 6 bases, and the junction held 4 bases outside the gene matches. The CDR3 extends over 15 amino acids. The CDR3 spells CASSWTGGAPGELFF. As DNA, the CDR3 is TGTGCCAGCAGTTGGACAGGGGGCGCCCCCGGGGAGCTGTTTTTT.

The table lists this clonotype with many counts. The chain uses TRBV24-1 and TRBJ1-2; 9 bases map to TRBD1. The CDR3 contains 15 residues. J gave up 4 bases and V 2 bases, and 4 bases lay outside the gene matches. Germline CDR1 and CDR2: KGHDR and SFDVKD. Here the CDR3 reads CATSDSPDRGYGYTF. The CDR3 nucleotides read TGTGCCACCAGTGATTCCCCGGACAGGGGCTATGGCTACACCTTC.

This clonotype was seen repeatedly, ten times or more. V gene TRBV5-1 combines with J gene TRBJ1-1; D is perhaps TRBD1 (5 bases). V was trimmed by 1 base and J by 3 bases, leaving 10 bases between them. Germline lookup yields CDR1 SGHRS and CDR2 YFSETQ. The CDR3 is made up of 14 amino acids. The CDR3 DNA reads TGCGCCAGCAGCTTGCAGGGACGGGACACTGAAGCTTTCTTT. Protein: CASSLQGRDTEAFF.

This clonotype was seen at least ten times. The chain is built from TRBV5-1 and TRBJ1-3; D remains ambiguous. With 0 bases removed from V and 0 bases from J, the gap between germline ends came to 10 bases. Germline CDR1 is SGHRS and CDR2 is YFSETQ. CDR3 length: 16 amino acids. The chain's CDR3 is CASSLGLYNSGNTIYF. CDR3 nucleotides: TGCGCCAGCAGCTTGGGCTTGTATAACTCTGGAAACACCATATATTTT.

This clonotype was seen at least ten times. V gene TRBV20-1 combines with J gene TRBJ2-7; D is unresolved. The V end lost 2 bases, the J end lost 7 bases, and 18 bases lay between the germline ends. The CDR3 loop spans 14 amino acids. Looked up from germline, CDR1 is DFQATT and CDR2 is SNEGSKA (reference sequence). This CDR3 reads CSARPRAGSSEQYF. In DNA form, the CDR3 reads TGCAGTGCTAGACCTAGGGCTGGGTCATCTGAGCAGTACTTC.

This clonotype occurred many times. J is TRBJ1-2 and V is TRBV12-3 or TRBV12-4; TRBD1 might be the D (5 bases). The CDR3 covers 14 residues. The V gene lost 5 bases and the J gene lost 7 bases, with 17 bases spanning the gap. The CDR3 nucleotides read TGTGCCAGCAGTCCCACTCAGACAGCGGGTGGCTACACCTTC. Translation gives CASSPTQTAGGYTF.

There are many counts of this clonotype. V and J are TRBV5-1 and TRBJ2-5; D gene ambiguous. CDR1 is SGHRS and CDR2 is YFSETQ in the germline V gene. The ends were cut back, 7 bases at V and 4 bases at J, with 14 bases in the middle. The CDR3 has 13 amino acids. CDR3 DNA: TGCGCCAGCCGAGCTGGGGTGTCAGAGACCCAGTACTTC. Protein sequence: CASRAGVSETQYF.

At least ten counts were recorded for this clonotype. Mismatch with germline at one junction end may stem from a read error. The J gene is TRBJ1-1, the V gene TRBV29-1, with D uncertain. Germline V gene data show CDR1 as SQVTM and CDR2 as ANQGSEA. This CDR3 comprises 11 residues. The CDR3 loop reads CSVVGDTESFF. The CDR3 nucleotides read TGCAGCGTTGTGGGCGACACTGAATCTTTCTTT.

This clonotype was counted many times. The chain carries TRBV6-1 and TRBJ1-2; D gene ambiguous. V was pared by 2 bases and J by 7 bases, with 20 bases between. The CDR3 runs to 16 residues. CDR1 and CDR2 from the germline V gene are MNHNS and SASEGT. The chain's CDR3 is CASSETPIRVDSGYTF. DNA for the CDR3: TGTGCCAGCAGTGAAACCCCCATTCGGGTGGATAGTGGCTACACCTTC.

This clonotype was seen repeatedly, ten times or more. V gene TRBV10-3 combines with J gene TRBJ2-3; 7 nucleotides agree with TRBD1. CDR3 length: 15 residues. Germline CDR1 ENHRY, CDR2 SYGVKD. Germline trimming cut 4 bases from V and 1 base from J; bases unmatched to any gene: 5. In DNA, the CDR3 is TGTGCCATCAGTGGTCCTCAGGGGGGCACAGATACGCAGTATTTT. Its protein product is CAISGPQGGTDTQYF.

This chain joins TRBV28 and TRBJ2-7; D is undetermined. Germline CDR1 MDHEN, CDR2 SYDVKM. Trimming removed 3 bases from V and 1 base from J, with 13 bases in between. This CDR3 spans 15 amino acids. This CDR3 reads CASSFYLVSSYEQYF. Here the CDR3 DNA reads TGTGCCAGCAGTTTTTATCTGGTCAGTTCCTACGAGCAGTACTTC.

With regard to this clonotype: A single base separates this from a much larger clone, so it may be a read error. The chain employs TRBV16 and TRBJ1-5; a weak D match, TRBD1 (5 bases). Per the germline V gene, CDR1 is KGHSY and CDR2 is FQNENV. Trimming removed 3 bases at V and 7 bases at J, with 16 bases between. The CDR3 totals 15 residues. The CDR3 sequence is CASSQANTGEQPQHF. CDR3 nucleotides: TGTGCCAGCAGCCAGGCCAACACGGGGGAGCAGCCCCAGCATTTT.

The table lists this clonotype with many counts. The J gene is TRBJ2-1, the V gene TRBV9; TRBD2 agrees at 12 bases. The V gene end was trimmed by 3 bases and the J gene end by 8 bases; junction bases not matched to a gene: 6. The CDR3 has 15 residues. Per germline, CDR1 SGDLS and CDR2 YYNGEE. CDR3 loop: CASSDSSGRADEQFF. CDR3 bases: TGTGCCAGCAGCGACTCTAGCGGGAGGGCGGATGAGCAGTTCTTC.

The table lists this clonotype with many counts. The chain carries TRBV19 and TRBJ1-4, with 7 bases lining up with TRBD1. Germline V gene data show CDR1 as LNHDA and CDR2 as SQIVND (reference sequence). The CDR3 totals 15 residues. J was trimmed by 0 bases and V by 5 bases; bases with no gene match: 3. CDR3 nucleotide sequence: TGTGCCAGTAGTGGAGGGACAGCAACTAATGAAAAACTGTTTTTT. This encodes CASSGGTATNEKLFF.

The J gene is TRBJ2-7, the V gene TRBV7-2, with TRBD2 matching 7 bases. V lost 7 bases, J lost 7 bases, and 16 bases stayed unmatched. Germline lookup yields CDR1 SGHTA and CDR2 FQGNSA. This CDR3 has 15 residues. CDR3 protein: CASKPHGGIPGEQYF. Here the CDR3 DNA reads TGTGCCAGCAAACCACACGGGGGGATTCCTGGGGAGCAGTACTTC.

There are many counts of this clonotype. This chain connects TRBV7-6 to TRBJ1-6; no definite D call. CDR1 SGHVS and CDR2 FNYEAQ come from the germline V gene. This CDR3 is 16 amino acids long. Trimming pared 3 bases from V and 5 bases from J, leaving 14 bases between. The CDR3 protein is CASSLMAALDNSPLHF. CDR3 nucleotide sequence: TGTGCCAGCAGCTTGATGGCAGCCCTCGATAATTCACCCCTCCACTTT.

The table lists this clonotype with many counts. The rearrangement links TRBV6-2 or TRBV6-3 to TRBJ1-1; tentatively, D is TRBD1 (6 bases). The CDR3 spans 14 residues. Germline values: CDR1 MNHEY, CDR2 SVGEGT. Trimming cost V 7 bases and J 7 bases, with 19 bases left between them. The CDR3 DNA sequence: TGTGCCAGCATTGGGACACCCCTGCGCGGTGAAGCTTTCTTT. Amino acid sequence: CASIGTPLRGEAFF.

Here the CDR3 reads CASSPRNYGYTF. The CDR3 region has the DNA TGTGCCAGTAGTCCCCGCAACTATGGCTACACCTTC. The genes are TRBV19 and TRBJ1-2; no clear D gene. Germline CDR1 and CDR2: LNHDA and SQIVND (reference sequence). The V and J ends lost 5 bases and 2 bases respectively, with 6 bases between them. This CDR3 spans 12 amino acids.

This clonotype has at least ten counts. The chain employs TRBV9 and TRBJ2-1, with 8 bases fitting TRBD2. Germline CDR1 and CDR2: SGDLS and YYNGEE. V lost 1 base and J lost 6; bases outside the gene matches: 3. The CDR3 covers 14 residues. The CDR3 region is CASSVSGGGNEQFF. The DNA of the CDR3 is TGTGCCAGCAGCGTATCGGGAGGGGGCAATGAGCAGTTCTTC.

This clonotype was seen a handful of times. The V call is TRBV7-9, the J call TRBJ1-1, with TRBD1 matching over 10 bases. The CDR3 runs 11 residues. Germline V CDR1 and CDR2: SEHNR, FQNEAQ (reference sequence). V dropped 7 bases and J dropped 13; count of bases not matched to a gene: 6. This chain's CDR3 is CASTGQGFGFF. CDR3 coding DNA: TGTGCCAGCACGGGACAGGGGTTCGGTTTCTTT.